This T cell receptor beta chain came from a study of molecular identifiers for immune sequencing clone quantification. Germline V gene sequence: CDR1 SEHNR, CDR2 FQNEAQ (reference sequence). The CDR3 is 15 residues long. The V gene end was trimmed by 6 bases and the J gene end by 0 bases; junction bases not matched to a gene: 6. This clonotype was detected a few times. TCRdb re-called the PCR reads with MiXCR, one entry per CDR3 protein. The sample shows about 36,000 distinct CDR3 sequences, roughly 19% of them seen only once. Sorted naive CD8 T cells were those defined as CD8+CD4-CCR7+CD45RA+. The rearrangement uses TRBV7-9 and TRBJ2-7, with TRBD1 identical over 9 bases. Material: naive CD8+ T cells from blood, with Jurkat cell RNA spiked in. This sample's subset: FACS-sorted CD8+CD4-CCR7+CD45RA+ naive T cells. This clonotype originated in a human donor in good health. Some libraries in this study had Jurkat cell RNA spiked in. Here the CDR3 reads CASSEGTGISYEQYF. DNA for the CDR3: TGTGCCAGCAGTGAGGGGACAGGGATCTCCTACGAGCAGTACTTC. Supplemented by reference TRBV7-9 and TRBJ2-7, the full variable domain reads DTGVSQNPRHKITKRGQNVTFRCDPISEHNRLYWYRQTLGQGPEFLTYFQNEAQLEKSRLLSDRFSAERPKGSFSTLEIQRTEQGDSAMYLCASSEGTGISYEQYFGPGTRLTVT.